This TCR beta chain was recorded in a study of T cell responses to AZD1222 COVID-19 vaccine. General observations from the study: In all cases, repertoires were sampled only after the peak T cell response. Most donors were white British and more were female, and clonal diversity was possibly underestimated.

On this clone: Antigen specificity is unknown.

Germline CDR1 reads SNHLY; CDR2 reads FYNNEI. V lost 7 bases to trimming and J lost 10 bases; unmatched junction nucleotides: 8. The CDR3 has 14 amino acids. Libraries were prepared by immunoSEQ multiplex PCR; TCRdb keeps only in-frame clonotypes and omits some of them. The sample includes over 120,000 clones, roughly 92% of them seen just once. Sequenced material: peripheral blood, taken on day 0 of AZD1222 vaccination. V and J are TRBV2 and TRBJ2-1, with 12 nucleotides matching TRBD2. The source of this sequence is an adult in good health. The CDR3 DNA follows: TGTGCCAGCAAAGGACTAGCGGGGCTCTGGGAGCAGTTCTTC. Amino acid sequence: CASKGLAGLWEQFF. Full variable domain (rest looked up from reference TRBV2 and TRBJ2-1): EPEVTQTPSHQVTQMGQEVILRCVPISNHLYFYWYRQILGQKVEFLVSFYNNEISEKSEIFDDQFSVERPDGSNFTLKIRSTKLEDSAMYFCASKGLAGLWEQFFGPGTRLTVL.